This paragraph reports one T cell receptor beta chain. Its matching antigen is unknown. Profiling relied on immunoSEQ multiplex PCR, and the TCRdb table lists in-frame clones only, not all of them. The sample lists approximately 10,000 clones, 75% to 85% occurring once. The entry originates in a study of T cell repertoires in ileal Crohn's disease. The time point is: neoterminal ileum biopsy at postoperative endoscopy, about 6 months after surgery. The length of the CDR3 is 16 residues. Germline V lookup: CDR1 SGHNT, CDR2 YYREEE (reference sequence). The junction had 4 bases not matched to a gene; V was cut back by 5 bases and J by 2 bases. Study results and limitations: Active smokers at surgery had more clonal expansions than non-smokers. Endoscopy was done a median around 6.9 months after surgery.

Specimen: ileal tissue. The V and J genes are TRBV5-4 and TRBJ2-1; 13 nucleotides match TRBD2. This TCR came from an adult with Crohn's disease. The CDR3 protein is CASRPGLAGAYNEQFF. The DNA for the CDR3 is TGTGCCAGCAGACCCGGACTAGCGGGGGCCTACAATGAGCAGTTCTTC.